This is a list of T cell receptor beta chains from one sample in a study of cytomegalovirus exposure and HLA in healthy donors. Clones were read by immunoSEQ multiplex PCR, and TCRdb kept only the in-frame ones, dropping some. The data contain under 150,000 clones, about four fifths of them seen just once; the ten biggest clones take up about 6.8%. Sequenced sample: PBMCs. The receptors shown here come from a woman in her 40s in good health and CMV-seropositive. Both conserved end residues are part of each CDR3. The D gene is left open where the match is weak. Clone size, where shown, is once, few, many, or a class for clones that have expanded.

v_gene	d_gene	j_gene	abundance	CDR3aa	CDR3nt
TRBV5-1	TRBD2	TRBJ2-5	once	CASSLGAGGAETQYF	TGCGCCAGCAGCTTGGGTGCGGGGGGCGCGGAGACCCAGTACTTC
TRBV15	NA	TRBJ2-2	few	CATSRGARAGSGELFF	TGTGCCACCAGCAGAGGAGCCAGGGCGGGGTCCGGGGAGCTGTTTTTT
TRBV11-3	TRBD1	TRBJ2-3	NA	CASSPGTVSTDTQYF	TGTGCCAGCAGCCCCGGGACAGTTAGCACAGATACGCAGTATTTT
TRBV7-9	NA	TRBJ2-4	once	CASSPPGNRANIQYF	TGTGCCAGCAGCCCACCGGGGAATCGGGCGAACATTCAGTACTTC
TRBV27	NA	TRBJ2-7	NA	CASSLVAGVEQYF	TGTGCCAGCAGTTTAGTTGCAGGGGTTGAGCAGTACTTC
TRBV7-9	NA	TRBJ2-5	once	CASSLDRVAQETQYF	TGTGCCAGCAGCTTAGACAGGGTGGCTCAAGAGACCCAGTACTTC
TRBV27	NA	TRBJ2-5	NA	CASSLRGGQETQYF	TGTGCCAGCAGTTTACGGGGAGGCCAAGAGACCCAGTACTTC
TRBV9	NA	TRBJ2-2	NA	CASSVGAGPTGELFF	TGTGCCAGCAGCGTAGGGGCAGGGCCTACCGGGGAGCTGTTTTTT
TRBV28	TRBD2	TRBJ2-7	few	CASSSIAGDGEQYF	TGTGCCAGCAGTTCCATAGCGGGAGATGGCGAGCAGTACTTC
TRBV6-4	TRBD1	TRBJ2-3	NA	CASSDGQGADTQYF	TGTGCCAGCAGTGACGGACAGGGGGCAGATACGCAGTATTTT
TRBV28	NA	TRBJ1-1	few	CASRLQGTEAFF	TGTGCCAGCAGGTTACAGGGAACTGAAGCTTTCTTT
TRBV7-9	TRBD1	TRBJ2-3	NA	CASSPHYRGSLEDTQYF	TGTGCCAGCAGCCCTCACTACAGGGGAAGTCTCGAAGATACGCAGTATTTT
TRBV6-5	TRBD1	TRBJ1-4	NA	CASSNGQGREKLFF	TGTGCCAGCAGCAATGGACAGGGTAGGGAAAAACTGTTTTTT
TRBV5-1	TRBD2	TRBJ2-3	NA	CASSWIAGGPEDTQYF	TGCGCCAGCAGCTGGATAGCGGGAGGGCCCGAAGATACGCAGTATTTT
TRBV15	TRBD1	TRBJ2-7	NA	CATSRARTGVEQYF	TGTGCCACCAGCAGAGCCCGGACAGGGGTCGAGCAGTACTTC
TRBV5-5	TRBD2	TRBJ2-7	NA	CASSFLNSGRAKYF	TGTGCCAGCAGCTTCTTAAATAGCGGGAGGGCAAAGTACTTC
TRBV2	NA	TRBJ2-1	few	CASSGGTLAYNEQFF	TGTGCCAGCAGTGGAGGGACTCTTGCCTACAATGAGCAGTTCTTC